This passage covers 3 T cell receptor beta chains from one sample sequenced in a study of blood T cell repertoires in COVID-19. The method was immunoSEQ multiplex PCR; TCRdb's version includes in-frame clones alone and lacks a portion of them. The sample has about 85,000 clones, roughly 85% seen once. Sequenced sample: peripheral blood. These receptors all stem from a man in his sixties with acute or convalescent COVID-19.

This chain joins TRBV3-1 (or the pseudogene TRBV3-2) and TRBJ1-2, with a weak D call TRBD1 (6 bases). CDR1 is LGHDT and CDR2 is YNNKEL in the germline V gene (reference sequence). The CDR3 has 14 amino acids. V was shortened by 1 base and J by 7 bases, with 13 bases between the two germline ends. The CDR3 spells CASSQVLRGTGYTF. The CDR3, as DNA: TGTGCCAGCAGCCAAGTTCTCAGGGGCACTGGCTACACCTTC.

This rearrangement joins TRBV14 to TRBJ2-1, with 7 bases fitting TRBD1. This CDR3 is 14 amino acids long. CDR1 and CDR2 (germline): SGHDN, FVKESK. Trimming removed 4 bases from V and 9 bases from J; junction bases left unmatched: 9. The CDR3 DNA is TGTGCCAGCAGCCCCCTTGGGACAGCACGTGAGCAGTTCTTC. This gives the protein CASSPLGTAREQFF.

The V call is TRBV6-5, the J call TRBJ1-6; D call uncertain. Deletions cut 6 bases from V and 7 bases from J, with 10 bases between. CDR1 and CDR2 (germline): MNHEY, SVGAGI. CDR3 length equals 13 residues. CDR3 coding DNA: TGTGCCAGCAGCTCCGCGGGGAATTCACCCCTCCACTTT. Translating gives CASSSAGNSPLHF.